Listed here are 6 T cell receptor beta chains from one sample, sequenced in a study of blood T cell repertoires in COVID-19. Only in-frame clones appear in the TCRdb table, and some are missing; sequencing was by immunoSEQ multiplex PCR. The sample yields roughly 410,000 clones, around 87% seen once. The sample consisted of peripheral blood. Receptors originate from an older woman with COVID-19, enrolled during active disease.

The V call is TRBV20-1, the J call TRBJ2-1; TRBD2 might be the D (5 bases). There are 11 residues in the CDR3. Germline V gene data show CDR1 as DFQATT and CDR2 as SNEGSKA (reference sequence). Trimming shortened V by 0 bases and J by 13 bases, and 10 bases separated the two germline ends. CDR3: CSARDLREQFF. CDR3 nucleotide sequence: TGCAGTGCTAGAGATCTCCGGGAACAGTTCTTC.

CDR3: CASRNTGGFSYEQYF. CDR3 DNA sequence: TGTGCCAGCAGAAACACAGGGGGCTTCTCCTACGAGCAGTACTTC. This chain uses TRBV2 with TRBJ2-7, with 9 bases identical to TRBD1. The length of the CDR3 is 15 residues. V trimming: 6 bases; J trimming: 0 bases; junction bases outside the gene matches: 6. The V gene's germline CDR1 is SNHLY and CDR2 FYNNEI.

This CDR3 is CASSLDSPEAFF. In nucleotides, the CDR3 is TGCGCCAGCAGCTTGGACAGTCCTGAAGCTTTCTTT. The chain links TRBV5-1 to TRBJ1-1; unclear D gene. CDR1 is SGHRS, CDR2 YFSETQ, per germline. The CDR3 sequence is 12 residues long. The germline V and J ends were trimmed by 0 bases and 6 bases, with 6 bases remaining between them.

This chain uses TRBV2 with TRBJ2-3; 8 bases line up with TRBD1. From germline, CDR1 is SNHLY and CDR2 FYNNEI. The V gene end was trimmed by 3 bases and the J gene end by 2 bases; junction bases not matched to a gene: 7. This CDR3 contains 16 residues. The DNA for the CDR3 is TGTGCCAGCAGTGAGGGTGGGGACAGGTTCACAGATACGCAGTATTTT. Protein product: CASSEGGDRFTDTQYF.

This clone was seen only once. The chain employs TRBV10-3 and TRBJ2-3, with TRBD2 matching 7 bases. V dropped 8 bases and J dropped 4; count of bases not matched to a gene: 6. Germline V gene lookup returns CDR1 ENHRY and CDR2 SYGVKD. This CDR3 comprises 13 residues. CDR3 sequence (DNA): TGTGCCATCGGGGGAGGGACCCCAGATACGCAGTATTTT. Translating it yields CAIGGGTPDTQYF.

The chain has TRBV5-1 and TRBJ2-7; D gene uncertain. The CDR3 runs 13 residues. Germline-derived CDR1 and CDR2 are SGHRS and YFSETQ. V was pared by 0 bases and J by 3 bases, with 7 bases between. This chain's CDR3 is CASSLDVSYEQYF. The CDR3, as DNA: TGCGCCAGCAGCTTGGATGTTAGCTACGAGCAGTACTTC.